This T cell receptor (beta chain) came from a study of blood T cells in healthy people across ages. Germline CDR1 SQVTM, CDR2 ANQGSEA. The CDR3 contains 15 residues. Trimming took off 0 bases at V and 3 bases at J, with 14 bases between the two ends. Caucasian, healthy and from Russia, the donors were aged between about 6 and 90. Every donor contributed around 10 milliliters of peripheral blood by blood draw. A second about 6 to 12 cycle PCR used barcoded and J-beta primers. One entry per CDR3 protein, called by TCRdb with MiXCR from the 5' RACE reads. The sample holds around 1,500,000 distinct CDR3 sequences, around 42% seen once. About this clonotype: Its matching antigen is unknown.

Study findings and constraints: Roughly linear age-related decline in beta diversity appeared, significant by age around 36. Donor CMV infection status was unknown, possibly confounding age-related changes in expanded clonotypes.

V and J are TRBV29-1 and TRBJ1-2; weak D call: TRBD1 (6 bases). The material sequenced was blood. This TCR was sampled from a woman aged 18-30 years in good health. CDR3 coding DNA: TGCAGCGTTGAAGACCGGGACATGGTTTACTATGGCTACACCTTC. Protein sequence: CSVEDRDMVYYGYTF.